One sample yielded the 10 T cell receptor beta chains listed below, sequenced in a study of blood T cell repertoires in COVID-19. Using immunoSEQ multiplex PCR, the repertoire was profiled, and TCRdb retains in-frame clones only, with some absent. The table records about 110,000 clones, roughly 90% of them present only once. Sequenced material: peripheral blood. These receptors were collected from a man between 35 and 55 years old with active or convalescent COVID-19.

The V and J genes are TRBV4-1 and TRBJ1-5; D is unclear. The length of the CDR3 is 13 residues. Germline V gene sequence: CDR1 MGHRA, CDR2 YSYEKL. Trimming removed 3 bases from V and 7 bases from J, with 10 bases in between. The DNA of the CDR3 is TGCGCCAGCAGCCACGACATTATACAGCCCCAGCATTTT. It encodes CASSHDIIQPQHF.

In its sample, this clone was seen once. The chain recombines TRBV6-5 with TRBJ1-5; D is possibly TRBD1 (6 bases). Germline V gene lookup returns CDR1 MNHEY and CDR2 SVGAGI. The CDR3 is 15 residues long. The V gene lost 0 bases and the J gene lost 1 base, with 7 bases spanning the gap. The CDR3 sequence is CASSYSQGSNQPQHF. The DNA of the CDR3 is TGTGCCAGCAGTTACTCTCAGGGGAGCAATCAGCCCCAGCATTTT.

This clone occurred once. Other DNA sequences in the same sample also yield this CDR3. The chain combines TRBV7-8 with TRBJ2-7; D unclear. The CDR3 contains 11 residues. The V and J ends lost 1 base and 5 bases respectively, with 3 bases between them. Per germline, CDR1 SGHVS and CDR2 FQNEAQ. Here the CDR3 reads CASSLGDEQYF. The CDR3 nucleotides are TGTGCCAGCAGCTTAGGAGACGAGCAGTACTTC.

The CDR3 reads CASRWGTGDYGELFF. CDR3 in DNA: TGTGCCAGCCGGTGGGGGACAGGGGATTACGGGGAGCTGTTTTTT. The chain recombines TRBV28 with TRBJ2-2, with 10 nucleotides matching TRBD1. With V trimmed by 8 bases and J by 7 bases, 10 bases remained unmatched. Looked up from germline, CDR1 is MDHEN and CDR2 is SYDVKM. The CDR3 runs to 15 residues.

The chain combines TRBV18 with TRBJ1-1, with a possible D match to TRBD1 (5 bases). The germline V gene encodes CDR1 KGHSH and CDR2 LQKENI. The V end lost 6 bases, the J end lost 6 bases, and 14 bases lay between the germline ends. The CDR3 runs to 13 residues. CDR3 DNA: TGTGCCAGCTCCCCTGCCCGGGACTCTGAAGCTTTCTTT. It is translated as CASSPARDSEAFF.

The rearrangement joins TRBV10-1 to TRBJ1-3; D is perhaps TRBD1 (6 bases). The V gene's germline CDR1 is WNHNN and CDR2 SYGVQD (reference sequence). V was clipped by 6 bases and J by 0 bases, with 15 bases between them. The CDR3 has 16 residues. This CDR3 reads CASREIRGPSGNTIYF. The DNA of the CDR3 is TGCGCCAGCAGGGAGATCAGGGGTCCCTCTGGAAACACCATATATTTT.

This chain joins TRBV27 and TRBJ1-1; TRBD1 matches 10 bases. Losses at the gene ends were 6 bases for V and 2 bases for J; bases not matched to a gene: 3. CDR3 length: 14 amino acids. Germline values: CDR1 MNHEY, CDR2 SMNVEV (reference sequence). The CDR3 sequence is CASRKTGGNTEAFF. The CDR3 DNA reads as TGTGCCAGCAGGAAGACAGGGGGCAACACTGAAGCTTTCTTT.

The CDR3 bases are TGTGCCTGGAGTGGGGGAGGGGGTACTGGCTACACCTTC. Amino acid sequence: CAWSGGGGTGYTF. J is TRBJ1-2 and V is TRBV30, with D perhaps TRBD1 (6 bases). CDR3 length: 13 amino acids. The V and J ends lost 1 base and 7 bases respectively, with 13 bases between them. From germline, CDR1 is GTSNPN and CDR2 SVGIG (reference sequence).

The chain joins TRBV19 to TRBJ2-1, with D perhaps matching TRBD1 (6 bases). This CDR3 is 16 amino acids long. V dropped 2 bases and J dropped 0 bases, with 11 bases sitting between them. CDR1 is LNHDA and CDR2 is SQIVND in the germline V gene (reference sequence). The DNA for the CDR3 is TGTGCCAGTAGTATAAGGGCGGACAGCTCCTACAATGAGCAGTTCTTC. Translation gives CASSIRADSSYNEQFF.

V usage is TRBV2 and J usage is TRBJ2-3; TRBD2 matches at 7 bases. V lost 4 bases to trimming and J lost 1 base; unmatched junction nucleotides: 11. This CDR3 is built from 17 residues. CDR1 is SNHLY and CDR2 is FYNNEI in the germline V gene. The CDR3 region is CASSGAVAGVGTDTQYF. Written as DNA, the CDR3 is TGTGCCAGCAGTGGGGCAGTCGCGGGAGTCGGCACAGATACGCAGTATTTT.